This TCR beta chain was sequenced for a study of blood T cell repertoires in COVID-19. In the original processing: Using reference gene primer amplification, nucleated cell counts were estimated. Profiled with immunoSEQ multiplex PCR; TCRdb holds only in-frame clones, not every one. Clone size and V and J calls were adopted from that table, with D and trimming inferred from the DNA. Of some 200,000 clones listed, about 86% are singletons. A remark on this clone: One end of the junction fails to match germline, which may point to a read error.

The CDR3 covers 13 residues. Germline assignment: CDR1 MDHEN and CDR2 SYDVKM. The V and J genes are TRBV28 and TRBJ2-7; 14 bases fit TRBD2. This sequence originates from a woman between 50 and 59 years old with acute COVID-19. The sequenced sample consisted of PBMCs or T cells enriched from blood (not recorded which). The CDR3 loop reads CASSLRTSGRNNF. As DNA, the CDR3 is TGTGCCAGCAGTTTGCGGACTAGCGGGAGGAATAACTTC. The full variable domain, its missing parts supplied by reference TRBV28 and TRBJ2-7, is DVKVTQSSRYLVKRTGEKVFLECVQDMDHENMFWYRQDPGLGLRLIYFSYDVKMKEKGDIPEGYSVSREKKERFSLILESASTNQTSMYLCASSLRTSGRNNFGPGTRLTVT.